The 20 T cell receptor beta chains in this list originate from one sample, sequenced in a study of T cells in Graves' hyperthyroidism and ophthalmopathy. The investigators amplified TCR beta CDR3 regions from RNA transcripts. The HTBI primer set was used in a first-round RT-PCR of the TCR CDR3. Via MiXCR, TCRdb re-called the multiplex PCR reads, giving one row per CDR3 protein. Among approximately 690,000 distinct CDR3 sequences listed, 14% were seen once. Sequences were obtained from blood. These receptors all come from a woman aged 45-60 years with Graves' ophthalmopathy.

This clonotype was recorded at least ten times. V is TRBV30 and J is TRBJ1-1; TRBD1 aligns across 9 bases. The CDR3 sequence is 14 residues long. After removal of 0 bases from V and 6 bases from J, the junction contained 5 bases not matched to a gene. Germline V CDR1 and CDR2: GTSNPN, SVGIG (reference sequence). CDR3 loop: CAWSVTGQGSEAFF. For the CDR3, the DNA is TGTGCCTGGAGTGTTACAGGACAGGGGTCTGAAGCTTTCTTT.

This chain joins TRBV14 and TRBJ1-2, with TRBD1 matching over 7 bases. J lost 4 bases, V lost 4 bases, and 6 bases had no gene match. Germline CDR1 SGHDN, CDR2 FVKESK. The CDR3 has 14 amino acids. CDR3 DNA sequence: TGTGCCAGCAGCCTGACAGGGCCCAGCTATGGCTACACCTTC. Its protein is CASSLTGPSYGYTF.

The chain recombines TRBV28 with TRBJ1-6; the D gene is possibly TRBD1 (6 bases). Deletions cut 8 bases from V and 4 bases from J, with 18 bases between. Germline V gives CDR1 MDHEN, CDR2 SYDVKM. The CDR3 has 16 residues. CDR3 DNA sequence: TGTGCCAGCCGCGCTCAAGGGGGTCCTTATAATTCACCCCTCCACTTT. This gives the protein CASRAQGGPYNSPLHF.

Details on this clonotype: A single base separates this from a much larger clone, so it may be a read error. V and J are TRBV20-1 and TRBJ2-7, with a possible D match to TRBD2 (5 bases). Trimming stripped 3 bases from V and 3 bases from J, with 12 bases between. Germline V gene data show CDR1 as DFQATT and CDR2 as SNEGSKA (reference sequence). The CDR3 totals 13 residues. This CDR3 is CSASWVGSYEQYF. CDR3 bases: TGCAGTGCTAGTTGGGTAGGGAGCTACGAGCAGTACTTC.

The V call is TRBV15, the J call TRBJ1-1, with D possibly TRBD1 on 5 matching bases. This CDR3 has 12 amino acids. The ends were cut back, 5 bases at V and 8 bases at J, with 12 bases in the middle. Looked up from germline, CDR1 is LNHNV and CDR2 is YYDKDF (reference sequence). As DNA, the CDR3 is TGTGCCACCAGCGCGGGGACTCCGGAAGCTTTCTTT. Protein product: CATSAGTPEAFF.

The V gene is TRBV7-9, the J gene TRBJ1-1, with a possible D match to TRBD1 (5 bases). This CDR3 contains 14 residues. CDR1 is SEHNR and CDR2 is FQNEAQ in the germline V gene (reference sequence). V was shortened by 6 bases and J by 7 bases, with 18 bases between the two germline ends. In DNA, the CDR3 is TGTGCCAGCAGTGAATCTGACAGAATCATTGAAGCTTTCTTT. Translating gives CASSESDRIIEAFF.

In its sample, this clonotype was seen many times. CDR3 amino acids: CASGFHSLTDTQYF. The CDR3 nucleotides read TGTGCTAGTGGTTTCCATAGCCTCACAGATACGCAGTATTTT. The chain couples TRBV12-5 to TRBJ2-3; D remains ambiguous. The V and J ends lost 3 bases and 2 bases respectively, with 9 bases between them. The CDR3 contains 14 residues. Germline loops: CDR1 LGHNT, CDR2 FRNRAP.

This clonotype showed up many times. The chain has TRBV7-2 and TRBJ2-6; D unclear. This CDR3 region has 14 residues. Germline CDR1 and CDR2: SGHTA and FQGNSA. V gave up 5 bases and J gave up 5 bases, with 10 bases separating them. The CDR3 is CASSDPSRANVLTF. Here the CDR3 DNA reads TGTGCCAGCAGCGATCCCTCCAGGGCCAACGTCCTGACTTTC.

This clonotype was seen at least ten times. The gene calls are TRBV28 and TRBJ2-3, with D perhaps TRBD1 (6 bases). Germline CDR1 reads MDHEN; CDR2 reads SYDVKM. There are 16 residues in the CDR3. Between the trimmed V and J ends, which lost 5 bases and 2 bases, there was a span of 17 bases. CDR3 coding DNA: TGTGCCAGCAGTCTCAGCTCGGACAGTCACACAGATACGCAGTATTTT. This translates into CASSLSSDSHTDTQYF.

This clonotype was seen at least ten times. The V call is TRBV18, the J call TRBJ1-1, with 8 bases fitting TRBD1. The CDR3 is made up of 15 amino acids. CDR1 and CDR2 from the germline V gene are KGHSH and LQKENI. J lost 0 bases, V lost 6 bases, and 6 bases had no gene match. CDR3 in amino acids: CASSLRGHLNTEAFF. The CDR3 nucleotides are TGTGCCAGCTCCCTCAGGGGGCATCTGAACACTGAAGCTTTCTTT. Supplemented by reference TRBV18 and TRBJ1-1, the full variable domain reads NAGVMQNPRHLVRRRGQEARLRCSPMKGHSHVYWYRQLPEEGLKFMVYLQKENIIDESGMPKERFSAEFPKEGPSILRIQQVVRGDSAAYFCASSLRGHLNTEAFFGQGTRLTVV.

Only a few counts were recorded for this clonotype. The V call is TRBV4-2, the J call TRBJ1-1, with D possibly matching TRBD1 (6 bases). Trimming took off 4 bases at V and 3 bases at J, with 18 bases between the two ends. CDR3 length equals 16 residues. Germline lookup yields CDR1 LGHNA and CDR2 YNFKEQ. The CDR3 DNA reads as TGTGCCAGCAGCCCCCGCGTTGGGGGGGCTGACACTGAAGCTTTCTTT. Translated: CASSPRVGGADTEAFF.

This clonotype was counted between two and nine times. The chain couples TRBV6-1 to TRBJ1-1; no firm D call. With 6 bases removed from V and 3 bases from J, the gap between germline ends came to 8 bases. The CDR3 totals 12 residues. Germline CDR1 is MNHNS and CDR2 is SASEGT. CDR3: CASSESYTEAFF. As DNA, the CDR3 is TGTGCCAGCAGCGAAAGTTACACTGAAGCTTTCTTT.

The chain recombines TRBV6-2 or TRBV6-3 with TRBJ1-1, with 8 bases that match TRBD1. The CDR3 is 11 amino acids. Germline V gene sequence: CDR1 MNHEY, CDR2 SVGEGT. The V and J ends lost 8 bases and 5 bases, in that order; junction bases with no gene match: 1. In nucleotides, the CDR3 is TGTGCCAGCGGACAGGGTACTGAAGCTTTCTTT. Translated: CASGQGTEAFF.

This clonotype has at least ten counts. The chain couples TRBV12-5 to TRBJ2-3, with D possibly being TRBD1 (5 bases). There are 14 residues in the CDR3. V was trimmed by 1 base and J by 6 bases, leaving 11 bases between them. Germline CDR1 reads LGHNT; CDR2 reads FRNRAP. CDR3 protein: CASGLGQGGDTQYF. The CDR3 nucleotides read TGTGCTAGTGGTTTGGGGCAGGGTGGCGATACGCAGTATTTT.

The rearrangement uses TRBV24-1 and TRBJ2-3, with D unclear. Trimming took 2 bases from V and 6 from J, leaving 5 bases between them. This CDR3 is 12 amino acids long. Germline V gene data show CDR1 as KGHDR and CDR2 as SFDVKD. The CDR3 region is CATSDWYDTQYF. The CDR3, as DNA: TGTGCCACCAGTGATTGGTATGATACGCAGTATTTT.

This clonotype was observed at least ten times. V usage is TRBV5-1 and J usage is TRBJ1-1, with no clear D. Germline values: CDR1 SGHRS, CDR2 YFSETQ. Trimming removed 0 bases at V and 0 bases at J, with 9 bases between. This CDR3 comprises 15 residues. The CDR3 protein is CASSLEPRMNTEAFF. CDR3 DNA: TGCGCCAGCAGCTTGGAACCGCGGATGAACACTGAAGCTTTCTTT.

This clonotype turned up a few times. V gene TRBV7-3 combines with J gene TRBJ2-1; D ambiguous. With 0 bases removed from V and 2 bases from J, the gap between germline ends came to 8 bases. Germline-derived CDR1 and CDR2 are SGHTA and FQGTGA. The CDR3 extends over 15 amino acids. For the CDR3, the DNA is TGTGCCAGCAGCTTAACGTATCAAGCCTACAATGAGCAGTTCTTC. It yields the protein CASSLTYQAYNEQFF.

The chain links TRBV20-1 to TRBJ1-1; 8 bases match TRBD1. V was pared by 0 bases and J by 7 bases, with 7 bases of the junction left unmatched. Germline V gene data show CDR1 as DFQATT and CDR2 as SNEGSKA (reference sequence). The CDR3 loop spans 14 amino acids. In nucleotides, the CDR3 is TGCAGTGCTAGAGATCCAGGGGGCCGACTTGAAGCTTTCTTT. It translates to CSARDPGGRLEAFF.

This clonotype was counted many times. V gene TRBV6-2 or TRBV6-3 combines with J gene TRBJ1-5, with 10 bases lining up with TRBD1. The CDR3 sequence is 15 residues long. The V and J ends lost 2 bases and 5 bases, in that order; junction bases with no gene match: 3. Germline values: CDR1 MNHEY, CDR2 SVGEGT. The CDR3 loop reads CASSYDGTGDQPQHF. DNA for the CDR3: TGTGCCAGCAGTTACGACGGGACAGGGGATCAGCCCCAGCATTTT.

This clonotype was detected ten times or more. The V call is TRBV7-2, the J call TRBJ2-1; tentatively, D is TRBD2 (6 bases). V lost 3 bases and J 7 bases, leaving 22 bases between the germline ends. There are 17 residues in the CDR3. Germline V lookup: CDR1 SGHTA, CDR2 FQGNSA. The DNA for the CDR3 is TGTGCCAGCAGCTTCCCTAGTATACGGGGGTTCGTTAATGAGCAGTTCTTC. It codes for CASSFPSIRGFVNEQFF.